The sample holds many counts of the clone carrying this T cell receptor beta chain. The antigen is unknown. This sample is part of a study of T cells in Graves' hyperthyroidism and ophthalmopathy. Study as a whole: Peripheral blood collection took place at initial diagnosis, before any treatment. Study findings and constraints: Among clonotypes expanded in thyroid above 0.001, most were also found in blood. Using 13 V-J features, a model discriminated ophthalmopathy from stable hyperthyroidism. The model made its ophthalmopathy prediction, and onset followed a median about 6 months later.

The TCR beta CDR3 regions underwent amplification using RNA transcripts as the source. In the first-round RT-PCR of the TCR CDR3, the HTBI primer set was used. Using its own MiXCR run on the multiplex PCR reads, TCRdb lists one record per CDR3 protein. Of 350,000 to 400,000 distinct CDR3 sequences listed, 15% are singletons. The sample comprised blood. This clonotype was sampled from a woman aged 30 to 39 with Graves' hyperthyroidism.

The CDR3 region has the DNA TGCAGTGCTTACAGAGGGAGAGCGTACGAGCAGTACTTC. Amino acids: CSAYRGRAYEQYF. The chain is built from TRBV20-1 and TRBJ2-7; TRBD2 might be the D (5 bases). CDR1 and CDR2 (germline): DFQATT, SNEGSKA (reference sequence). This CDR3 is 13 amino acids long. Trimming removed 5 bases at V and 4 bases at J, with 15 bases between.